Each of the 20 T cell receptor beta chains below was sequenced from the same sample in a study of cytomegalovirus exposure and HLA in healthy donors (TCRdb year 2017). Library generation was performed with the immunoSEQ multiplex PCR assay. For the multiplex PCR, a mixture combining 60 forward primers for TCR Vbeta segments and 13 reverse primers for TCR Jbeta segments was used. TCRdb took over this immuneACCESS table, retaining in-frame rearrangements with V and J assigned. Such tables are incomplete; in checked studies, under half of the missing clones stem from an unresolved V gene, and the remainder is unexplained. Across this sample there are more than 110,000 clones, with around 73% seen only once. Of the sample, over 1% is held by the ten largest clones. Source material: PBMCs. Receptors originate from a woman aged 40 to 49 in good health and CMV-seronegative.

This clone occurred a few times. The chain's CDR3 is CASSLDRADTEAFF. Here the CDR3 DNA reads TGCGCCAGCAGCTTAGACAGGGCGGACACTGAAGCTTTCTTT. The chain joins TRBV5-1 to TRBJ1-1; 7 nucleotides align to TRBD1. Germline-derived CDR1 and CDR2 are SGHRS and YFSETQ. J was trimmed by 3 bases and V by 2 bases; bases with no gene match: 4. The CDR3 totals 14 residues. The whole variable domain, filled in from reference TRBV5-1 and TRBJ1-1, reads KAGVTQTPRYLIKTRGQQVTLSCSPISGHRSVSWYQQTPGQGLQFLFEYFSETQRNKGNFPGRFSGRQFSNSRSEMNVSTLELGDSALYLCASSLDRADTEAFFGQGTRLTVV.

The V gene is TRBV10-1, the J gene TRBJ2-5; 12 bases map to TRBD2. The DNA end is a closer match to TRBJ2-7, so the J assignment may be wrong. Germline CDR1 WNHNN, CDR2 SYGVQD (reference sequence). The CDR3 runs 15 residues. The CDR3 coding sequence is TGCGCCAGCAGTCAATCTAGGACTAGCGGGGACGAGCAGTACTTC. Protein sequence: CASSQSRTSGDEQYF.

The CDR3 nucleotides are TGTGCCAGCAGCTCGGACTTAAATCGTGGCTACACCTTC. Amino acid sequence: CASSSDLNRGYTF. The chain has TRBV2 and TRBJ1-2; D gene unclear. V was trimmed by 6 bases and J by 7 bases, leaving 15 bases between them. The CDR3 spans 13 residues. Per germline, CDR1 SNHLY and CDR2 FYNNEI.

About this clone itself: The junction and the germline gene differ at one end; a read error may be behind it. V is TRBV7-9 and J is TRBJ1-1; 7 bases map to TRBD1. CDR1 SEHNR and CDR2 FQNEAQ come from the germline V gene (reference sequence). The CDR3 runs to 14 residues. CDR3 region: CSSSLRQGDTEAFF. Here the CDR3 DNA reads TGTTCCAGCAGCTTAAGGCAGGGGGACACTGAAGCTTTCTTT.

This chain joins TRBV4-1 and TRBJ2-3, with D possibly TRBD1 on 5 matching bases. V shed 1 base and J shed 1 base, with 15 bases lying between them. From germline, CDR1 is MGHRA and CDR2 YSYEKL. The CDR3 is 17 amino acids. The CDR3 DNA reads as TGCGCCAGCAGCCAAGCCGACTTTGTGGGGCGCACAGATACGCAGTATTTT. Its protein is CASSQADFVGRTDTQYF.

This clone was found once. The chain uses TRBV7-2 and TRBJ2-1; D not certain. Germline CDR1 reads SGHTA; CDR2 reads FQGNSA. The CDR3 extends over 15 amino acids. V lost 5 bases, J lost 0 bases, and 11 bases lay in between. As DNA, the CDR3 is TGTGCCAGCAGCAATAGCCCTTCCTCCTACAATGAGCAGTTCTTC. Its translation: CASSNSPSSYNEQFF.

This clone has more than one count but fewer than ten. The chain uses TRBV7-3 and TRBJ2-1; 13 nucleotides agree with TRBD2. The CDR3 runs 16 residues. Germline trimming cut 5 bases from V and 4 bases from J; bases unmatched to any gene: 5. CDR1 and CDR2 from the germline V gene are SGHTA and FQGTGA. CDR3 nucleotides: TGTGCCAGCAGCAAGGGGGGACTAGCGGGGTACAATGAGCAGTTCTTC. Its protein product is CASSKGGLAGYNEQFF.

This chain links TRBV28 with TRBJ1-1; D unresolved. This CDR3 has 15 amino acids. Trimming left V 5 bases short and J 6 bases short, with 19 bases between. In germline, CDR1 is MDHEN, CDR2 SYDVKM. In nucleotides, the CDR3 is TGTGCCAGCAGTCCCGCCACCCAACCTAACGCTGAAGCTTTCTTT. Protein: CASSPATQPNAEAFF. Together with reference TRBV28 and TRBJ1-1, the CDR3 gives the full variable domain: DVKVTQSSRYLVKRTGEKVFLECVQDMDHENMFWYRQDPGLGLRLIYFSYDVKMKEKGDIPEGYSVSREKKERFSLILESASTNQTSMYLCASSPATQPNAEAFFGQGTRLTVV.

The V and J genes are TRBV18 and TRBJ1-2; D call uncertain. The CDR3 runs 13 residues. The V and J ends lost 3 bases and 7 bases respectively, with 12 bases between them. CDR1 and CDR2 from the germline V gene are KGHSH and LQKENI. CDR3 sequence (DNA): TGTGCCAGCTCACCCGAACCGGTGAGTGGCTACACCTTC. Translating it yields CASSPEPVSGYTF.

This chain's CDR3 is CASSHLGRLPIDTQYF. CDR3 nucleotides: TGCGCCAGCAGCCATCTAGGGAGGCTTCCGATAGATACGCAGTATTTT. The rearrangement uses TRBV4-1 and TRBJ2-3; D is perhaps TRBD2 (6 bases). Trimming pared 3 bases from V and 5 bases from J, leaving 18 bases between. Germline V CDR1 and CDR2: MGHRA, YSYEKL. The CDR3 consists of 16 residues.

The chain links TRBV4-1 to TRBJ1-5; 7 positions match TRBD1. The germline V gene encodes CDR1 MGHRA and CDR2 YSYEKL. This CDR3 is built from 15 residues. V lost 2 bases to trimming and J lost 4 bases; unmatched junction nucleotides: 5. Here the CDR3 DNA reads TGCGCCAGCAGCCAATTGGACAGGAAGAATCAGCCCCAGCATTTT. Translation: CASSQLDRKNQPQHF.

The CDR3: CATNRGQSYNEQFF. The CDR3 bases are TGTGCCACAAACAGGGGGCAATCCTACAATGAGCAGTTCTTC. The rearrangement joins TRBV10-3 to TRBJ2-1, with TRBD1 matching 9 bases. The J segment lost 1 base and the V segment lost 10 bases, leaving 5 bases of the junction unmatched. The CDR3 has 14 amino acids. CDR1 is ENHRY and CDR2 is SYGVKD in the germline V gene.

This clone is a singleton in its sample. Mismatch with germline at one junction end may stem from a read error. The chain links TRBV19 to TRBJ1-1; the match to TRBD1 covers 9 bases. The CDR3 totals 15 residues. CDR1 LNHDA and CDR2 SQIVND come from the germline V gene (reference sequence). CDR3 sequence: CASRIEGTGSLEAFF. CDR3 DNA sequence: TGTGCCAGTAGAATAGAGGGGACAGGGAGTCTAGAAGCTTTCTTT.

In this sample, this clone turned up once. The chain recombines TRBV9 with TRBJ2-2; possible D gene TRBD2, 6 bases. CDR1 and CDR2 (germline): SGDLS, YYNGEE. The CDR3 runs 13 residues. The V gene lost 10 bases and the J gene lost 2 bases, with 12 bases spanning the gap. CDR3 loop: CAGTRENTGELFF. CDR3 DNA: TGTGCCGGCACGCGGGAAAACACCGGGGAGCTGTTTTTT.

V usage is TRBV13 and J usage is TRBJ2-1; D possibly corresponds to TRBD2 (6 bases). CDR3 length equals 15 residues. Germline loops: CDR1 PRHDT, CDR2 FYEKMQ (reference sequence). Trimming took off 2 bases at V and 4 bases at J, with 12 bases between the two ends. Written as DNA, the CDR3 is TGTGCCAGCAGCTTACGTACTAGCACTTACAATGAGCAGTTCTTC. This codes for CASSLRTSTYNEQFF.

V is TRBV6-6 and J is TRBJ1-1; D gene ambiguous. The CDR3 covers 13 residues. V shed 2 bases and J shed 0 bases, with 4 bases lying between them. Germline CDR1 is MNHNY and CDR2 is SVGAGI (reference sequence). Written as DNA, the CDR3 is TGTGCCAGCAGTTACGTCGTGAACACTGAAGCTTTCTTT. It yields the protein CASSYVVNTEAFF.

The chain has TRBV9 and TRBJ1-1; D is uncertain. Trimming took off 0 bases at V and 4 bases at J, with 7 bases between the two ends. The V gene's germline CDR1 is SGDLS and CDR2 YYNGEE. The length of the CDR3 is 13 residues. The CDR3 sequence: CASSVGQATEAFF. The DNA for the CDR3 is TGTGCCAGCAGCGTAGGTCAGGCCACTGAAGCTTTCTTT.

The V gene is TRBV28, the J gene TRBJ1-2; D unresolved. Germline V gene lookup returns CDR1 MDHEN and CDR2 SYDVKM. There are 16 residues in the CDR3. V gave up 7 bases and J gave up 1 base, with 19 bases separating them. In DNA form, the CDR3 reads TGTGCCAGCAACTCAGGCTTCACTCTGAATAACTATGGCTACACCTTC. Amino acids: CASNSGFTLNNYGYTF.

This chain links TRBV7-3 with TRBJ2-3; 7 bases map to TRBD2. This CDR3 has 16 amino acids. The germline gives CDR1 SGHTA, CDR2 FQGTGA. Trimming removed 2 bases from V and 0 bases from J; junction bases left unmatched: 5. The CDR3 region is CASSLSRGSSTDTQYF. The CDR3 DNA reads as TGTGCCAGCAGCTTATCGCGGGGGAGTAGCACAGATACGCAGTATTTT.

The rearrangement links TRBV5-1 to TRBJ2-1, with 13 nucleotides matching TRBD2. CDR3 length: 17 amino acids. V was pared by 1 base and J by 1 base, with 2 bases of the junction left unmatched. The germline CDR1 and CDR2 sequences are SGHRS and YFSETQ. This chain's CDR3 is CASSLTSGGASYNEQFF. In DNA, the CDR3 is TGCGCCAGCAGCTTGACTAGCGGGGGGGCGTCCTACAATGAGCAGTTCTTC. The full variable domain, rest sourced from reference TRBV5-1 and TRBJ2-1, is KAGVTQTPRYLIKTRGQQVTLSCSPISGHRSVSWYQQTPGQGLQFLFEYFSETQRNKGNFPGRFSGRQFSNSRSEMNVSTLELGDSALYLCASSLTSGGASYNEQFFGPGTRLTVL.